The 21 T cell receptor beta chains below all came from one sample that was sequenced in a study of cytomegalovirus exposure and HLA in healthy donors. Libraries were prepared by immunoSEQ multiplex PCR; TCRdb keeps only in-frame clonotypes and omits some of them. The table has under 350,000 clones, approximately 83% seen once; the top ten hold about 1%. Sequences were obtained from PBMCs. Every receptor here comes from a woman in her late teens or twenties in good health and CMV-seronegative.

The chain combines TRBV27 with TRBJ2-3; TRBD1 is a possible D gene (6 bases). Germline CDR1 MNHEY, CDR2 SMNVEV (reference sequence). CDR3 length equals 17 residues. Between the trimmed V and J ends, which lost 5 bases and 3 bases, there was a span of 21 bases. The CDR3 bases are TGTGCCAGCAGTCCGCGAGGAACAGGGATCGGAACAGATACGCAGTATTTT. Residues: CASSPRGTGIGTDTQYF.

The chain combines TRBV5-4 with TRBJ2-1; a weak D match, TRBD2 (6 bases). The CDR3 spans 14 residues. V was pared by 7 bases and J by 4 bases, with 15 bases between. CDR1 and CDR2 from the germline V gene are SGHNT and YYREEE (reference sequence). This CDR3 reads CASSRLEGYNEQFF. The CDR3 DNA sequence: TGTGCCAGCTCCAGACTAGAGGGGTACAATGAGCAGTTCTTC. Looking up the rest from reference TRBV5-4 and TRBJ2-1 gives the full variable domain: ETGVTQSPTHLIKTRGQQVTLRCSSQSGHNTVSWYQQALGQGPQFIFQYYREEENGRGNFPPRFSGLQFPNYSSELNVNALELDDSALYLCASSRLEGYNEQFFGPGTRLTVL.

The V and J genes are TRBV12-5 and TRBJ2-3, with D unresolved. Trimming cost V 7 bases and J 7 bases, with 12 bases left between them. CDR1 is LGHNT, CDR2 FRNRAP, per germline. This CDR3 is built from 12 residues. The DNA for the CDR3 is TGTGCTAGTGCCCGTGTAGATTATACGCAGTATTTT. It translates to CASARVDYTQYF.

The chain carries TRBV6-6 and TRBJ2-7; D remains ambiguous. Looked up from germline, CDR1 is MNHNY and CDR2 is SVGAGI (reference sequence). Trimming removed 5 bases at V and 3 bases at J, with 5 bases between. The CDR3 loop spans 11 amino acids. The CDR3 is CASSEDYEQYF. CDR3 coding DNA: TGTGCCAGCAGTGAGGACTACGAGCAGTACTTC.

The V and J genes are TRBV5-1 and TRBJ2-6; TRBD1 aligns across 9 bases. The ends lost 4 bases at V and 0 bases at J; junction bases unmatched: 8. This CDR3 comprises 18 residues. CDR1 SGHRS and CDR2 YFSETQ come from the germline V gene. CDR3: CASSARDRAYSGANVLTF. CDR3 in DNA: TGCGCCAGCAGCGCCAGGGACAGGGCCTACTCTGGGGCCAACGTCCTGACTTTC.

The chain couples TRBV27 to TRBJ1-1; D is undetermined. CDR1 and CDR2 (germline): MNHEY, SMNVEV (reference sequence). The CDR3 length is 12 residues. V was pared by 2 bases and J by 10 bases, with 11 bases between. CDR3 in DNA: TGTGCCAGCAGTTTAGGTGGGCCTGTAGCTTTCTTT. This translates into CASSLGGPVAFF.

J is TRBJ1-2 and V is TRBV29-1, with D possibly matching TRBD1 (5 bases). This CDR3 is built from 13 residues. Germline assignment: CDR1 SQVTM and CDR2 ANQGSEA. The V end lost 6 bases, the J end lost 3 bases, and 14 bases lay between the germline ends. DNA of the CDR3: TGCAGCGTCCCTCGGCGGGGGGACTATGGCTACACCTTC. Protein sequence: CSVPRRGDYGYTF.

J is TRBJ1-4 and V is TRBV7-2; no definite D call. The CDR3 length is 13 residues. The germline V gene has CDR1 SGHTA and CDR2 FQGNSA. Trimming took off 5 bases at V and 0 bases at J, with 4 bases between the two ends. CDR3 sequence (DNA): TGTGCCAGCAGCCTCGCAACTAATGAAAAACTGTTTTTT. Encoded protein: CASSLATNEKLFF.

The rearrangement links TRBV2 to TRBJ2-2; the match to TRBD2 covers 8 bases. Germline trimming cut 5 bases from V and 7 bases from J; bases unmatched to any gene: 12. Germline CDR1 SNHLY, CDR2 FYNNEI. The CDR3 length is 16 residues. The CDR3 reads CASSMSGSREIGELFF. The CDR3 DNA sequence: TGTGCCAGCAGTATGAGCGGGAGCAGGGAAATCGGGGAGCTGTTTTTT.

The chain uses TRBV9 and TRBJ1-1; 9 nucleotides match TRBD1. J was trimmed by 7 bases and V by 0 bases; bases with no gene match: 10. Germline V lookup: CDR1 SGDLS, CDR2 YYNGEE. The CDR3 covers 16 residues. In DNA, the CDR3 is TGTGCCAGCAGCGTAGGGGTCGGGACAGGGTCGAGTGAAGCTTTCTTT. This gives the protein CASSVGVGTGSSEAFF.

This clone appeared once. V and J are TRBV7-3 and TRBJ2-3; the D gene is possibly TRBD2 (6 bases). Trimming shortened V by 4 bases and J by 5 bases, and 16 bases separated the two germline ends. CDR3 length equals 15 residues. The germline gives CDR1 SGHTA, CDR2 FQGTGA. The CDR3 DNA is TGTGCCAGCAGCTCCGCGGGGCCTTCTGGAGATACGCAGTATTTT. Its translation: CASSSAGPSGDTQYF.

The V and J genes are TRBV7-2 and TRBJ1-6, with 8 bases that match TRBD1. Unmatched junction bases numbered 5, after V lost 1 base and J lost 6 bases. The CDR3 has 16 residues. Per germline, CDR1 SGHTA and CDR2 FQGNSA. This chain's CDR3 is CASSLVGTGGNSPLHF. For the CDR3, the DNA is TGTGCCAGCAGCTTAGTTGGGACAGGAGGTAATTCACCCCTCCACTTT.

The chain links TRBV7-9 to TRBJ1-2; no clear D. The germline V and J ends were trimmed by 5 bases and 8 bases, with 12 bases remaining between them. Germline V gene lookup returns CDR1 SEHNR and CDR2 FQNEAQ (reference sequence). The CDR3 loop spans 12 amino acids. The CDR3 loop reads CASSPGLGGYTF. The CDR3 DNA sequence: TGTGCCAGCAGCCCCGGACTAGGCGGCTACACCTTC.

The DNA for the CDR3 is TGCGCCAGCGGAACAGGGAATACGTACAATGAGCAGTTCTTC. Protein sequence: CASGTGNTYNEQFF. This rearrangement joins TRBV5-1 to TRBJ2-1; tentative D call: TRBD1 (6 bases). This CDR3 region has 14 residues. V was pared by 7 bases and J by 4 bases, with 15 bases between. Germline values: CDR1 SGHRS, CDR2 YFSETQ.

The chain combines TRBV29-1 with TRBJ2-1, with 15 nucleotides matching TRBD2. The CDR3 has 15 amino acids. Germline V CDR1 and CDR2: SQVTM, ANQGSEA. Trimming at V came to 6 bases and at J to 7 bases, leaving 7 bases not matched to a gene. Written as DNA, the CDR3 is TGCAGCGTCTTTGGACTAGCGGGAGGGGAGAATGAGCAGTTCTTC. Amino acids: CSVFGLAGGENEQFF.

CDR3 DNA sequence: TGTGCCAGCAGTCTAGAGGATGAGCAGTACTTC. Protein product: CASSLEDEQYF. V is TRBV7-9 and J is TRBJ2-7, with no clear D. The length of the CDR3 is 11 residues. Trimming shortened V by 6 bases and J by 7 bases, and 10 bases separated the two germline ends. Germline V gene sequence: CDR1 SEHNR, CDR2 FQNEAQ (reference sequence).

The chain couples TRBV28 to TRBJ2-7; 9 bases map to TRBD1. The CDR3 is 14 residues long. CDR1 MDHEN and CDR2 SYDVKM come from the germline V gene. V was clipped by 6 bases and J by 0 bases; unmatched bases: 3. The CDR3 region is CASRGQGSSYEQYF. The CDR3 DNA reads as TGTGCCAGCAGAGGACAGGGGAGCTCCTACGAGCAGTACTTC.

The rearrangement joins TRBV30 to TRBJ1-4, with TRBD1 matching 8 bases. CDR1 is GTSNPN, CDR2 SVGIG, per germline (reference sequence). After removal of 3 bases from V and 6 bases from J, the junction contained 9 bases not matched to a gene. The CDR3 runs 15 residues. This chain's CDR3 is CAWSRETGEYEKLFF. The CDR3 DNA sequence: TGTGCCTGGAGCCGAGAGACAGGGGAATATGAAAAACTGTTTTTT.

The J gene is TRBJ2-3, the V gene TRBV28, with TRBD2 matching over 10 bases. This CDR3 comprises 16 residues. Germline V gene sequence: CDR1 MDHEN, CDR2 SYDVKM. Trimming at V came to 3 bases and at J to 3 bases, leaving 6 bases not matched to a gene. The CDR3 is CASSLFLAGETDTQYF. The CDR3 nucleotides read TGTGCCAGCAGTTTGTTCCTAGCGGGGGAAACAGATACGCAGTATTTT.

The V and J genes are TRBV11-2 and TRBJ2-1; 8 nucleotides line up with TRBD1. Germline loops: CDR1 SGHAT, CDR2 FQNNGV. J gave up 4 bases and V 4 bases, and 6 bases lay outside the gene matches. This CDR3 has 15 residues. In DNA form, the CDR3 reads TGTGCCAGCAGCTACCGGGACAGGAATTACAATGAGCAGTTCTTC. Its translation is CASSYRDRNYNEQFF.

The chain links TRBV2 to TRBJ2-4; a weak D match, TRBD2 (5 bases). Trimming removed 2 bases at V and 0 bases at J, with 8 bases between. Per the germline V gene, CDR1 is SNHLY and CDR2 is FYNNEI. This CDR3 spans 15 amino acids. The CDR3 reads CASSEREGAKNIQYF. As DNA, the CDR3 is TGTGCCAGCAGTGAACGCGAGGGAGCCAAAAACATTCAGTACTTC.